This TCR beta chain was found in a study of CD8+CD57+ T cells in acquired aplastic anemia. Overall study context: When averaged, DNA from sorted CD4+ and CD8+ cells came to approximately 3 ug. An average of roughly 11 million reads for CD4+ cells was obtained from healthy donors. Findings of the study overall: Patient and control CD8+ Simpson's diversity was not significantly different. Overlapping CD8+ CDR3 repertoires of patients and controls contained about 27 shared sequences.

Germline loops: CDR1 SGHVS, CDR2 FNYEAQ. The trim removed 5 bases at V and 4 bases at J, leaving 10 bases unmatched. The CDR3 consists of 17 residues. CDR3 and TCR beta VDJ profiling relied on genomic DNA as the template. Via MiXCR, TCRdb re-called the reads, giving one row per CDR3 protein. This table has about 180,000 distinct CDR3 sequences, 46% appearing once. This clonotype was observed at least ten times. Its antigen remains unidentified. This clonotype was obtained from a human donor in good health. The sequencing sample was made of sorted CD4+, CD8+, or CD8+CD57+ T cells (not recorded which) from PBMCs. The V call is TRBV7-6, the J call TRBJ2-3, with 12 bases aligning to TRBD2. The CDR3 region is CASSKTRLAGVADTQYF. CDR3 coding DNA: TGTGCCAGCAGCAAAACTCGACTAGCGGGAGTGGCAGATACGCAGTATTTT.